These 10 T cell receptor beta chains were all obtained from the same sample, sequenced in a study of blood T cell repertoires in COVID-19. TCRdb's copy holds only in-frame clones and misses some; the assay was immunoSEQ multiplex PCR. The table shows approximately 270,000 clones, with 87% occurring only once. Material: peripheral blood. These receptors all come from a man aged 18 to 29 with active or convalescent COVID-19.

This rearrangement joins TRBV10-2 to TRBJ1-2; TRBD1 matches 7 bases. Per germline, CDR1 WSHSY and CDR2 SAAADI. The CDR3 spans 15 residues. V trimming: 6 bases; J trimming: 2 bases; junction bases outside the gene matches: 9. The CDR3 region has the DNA TGCGCCAGCAGCGATACAGGGGTCCCGAACTATGGCTACACCTTC. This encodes CASSDTGVPNYGYTF.

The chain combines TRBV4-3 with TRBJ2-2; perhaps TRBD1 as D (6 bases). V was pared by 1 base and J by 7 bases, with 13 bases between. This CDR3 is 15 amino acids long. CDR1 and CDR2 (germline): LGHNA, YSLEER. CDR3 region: CASSQVAQGHGELFF. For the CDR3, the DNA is TGCGCCAGCAGCCAAGTGGCCCAGGGACACGGGGAGCTGTTTTTT.

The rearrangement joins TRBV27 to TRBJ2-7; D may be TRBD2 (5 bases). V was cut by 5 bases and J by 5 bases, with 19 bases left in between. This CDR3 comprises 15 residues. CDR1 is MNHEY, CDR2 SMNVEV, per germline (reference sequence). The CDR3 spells CASSTRTGRRDEQYF. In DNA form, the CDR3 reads TGTGCCAGCAGTACGCGGACGGGGAGAAGGGACGAGCAGTACTTC.

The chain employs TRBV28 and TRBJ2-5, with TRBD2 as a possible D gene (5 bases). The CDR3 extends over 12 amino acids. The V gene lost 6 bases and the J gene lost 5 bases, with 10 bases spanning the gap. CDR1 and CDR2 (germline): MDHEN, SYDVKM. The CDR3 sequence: CASRSGPETQYF. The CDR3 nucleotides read TGTGCCAGCAGAAGCGGACCGGAGACCCAGTACTTC.

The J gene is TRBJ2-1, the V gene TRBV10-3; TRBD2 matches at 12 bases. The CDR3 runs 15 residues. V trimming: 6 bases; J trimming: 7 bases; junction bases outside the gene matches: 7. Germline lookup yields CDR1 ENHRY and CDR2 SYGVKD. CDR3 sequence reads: CAIRLAGGPLNEQFF. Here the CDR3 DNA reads TGTGCCATCAGGCTAGCGGGAGGGCCTCTGAATGAGCAGTTCTTC.

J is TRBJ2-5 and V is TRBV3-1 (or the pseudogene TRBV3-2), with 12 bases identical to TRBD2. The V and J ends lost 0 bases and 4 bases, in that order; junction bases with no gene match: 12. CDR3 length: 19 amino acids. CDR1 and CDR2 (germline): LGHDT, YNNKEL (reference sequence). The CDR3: CASSQEALAGGPVRETQYF. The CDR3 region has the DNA TGTGCCAGCAGCCAAGAAGCGCTAGCGGGAGGGCCCGTGAGAGAGACCCAGTACTTC.

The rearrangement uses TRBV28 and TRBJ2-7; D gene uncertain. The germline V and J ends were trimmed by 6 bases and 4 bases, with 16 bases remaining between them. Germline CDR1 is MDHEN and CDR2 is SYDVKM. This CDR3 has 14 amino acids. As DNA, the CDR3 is TGTGCCAGCAGCACCCGCGGAAAGGCATACGAGCAGTACTTC. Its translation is CASSTRGKAYEQYF.

In nucleotides, the CDR3 is TGTGCCAGCAGCTTGCGAGGGGGGGCCCACAATGAGCAGTTCTTC. It is translated as CASSLRGGAHNEQFF. J is TRBJ2-1 and V is TRBV7-3; perhaps TRBD2 as D (7 bases). This CDR3 comprises 15 residues. The V gene's germline CDR1 is SGHTA and CDR2 FQGTGA. The germline V and J ends were trimmed by 3 bases and 5 bases, with 14 bases remaining between them.

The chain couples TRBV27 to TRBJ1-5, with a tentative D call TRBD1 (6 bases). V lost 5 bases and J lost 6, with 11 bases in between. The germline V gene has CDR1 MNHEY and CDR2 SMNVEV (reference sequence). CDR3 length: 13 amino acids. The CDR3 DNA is TGTGCCAGCAGTGAAACAGGGTCTCAGCCCCAGCATTTT. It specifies CASSETGSQPQHF.

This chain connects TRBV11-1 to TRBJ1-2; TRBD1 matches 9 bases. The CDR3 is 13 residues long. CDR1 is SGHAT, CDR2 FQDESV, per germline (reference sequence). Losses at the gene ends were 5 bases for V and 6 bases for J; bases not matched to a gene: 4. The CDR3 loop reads CASSPGQGHGYTF. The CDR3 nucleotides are TGTGCCAGCAGCCCGGGACAGGGCCATGGCTACACCTTC.